Below, 7 T cell receptor beta chains from the same sample are listed, as sequenced in a study of T cells in Graves' hyperthyroidism and ophthalmopathy. The TCR beta CDR3 regions underwent amplification using RNA transcripts as the source. The TCR CDR3 first-round RT-PCR relied on the HTBI primer set. TCRdb re-derived calls from the multiplex PCR reads in MiXCR, one entry per CDR3 protein. The sample has roughly 510,000 distinct CDR3 sequences; 40% to 55% are singletons. Specimen: peripheral blood or thyroid tissue (not recorded which). These receptors originate from an adult woman with Graves' disease, either hyperthyroidism or ophthalmopathy (not recorded which).

V gene TRBV5-4 combines with J gene TRBJ1-1, with D perhaps TRBD1 (5 bases). Germline CDR1 SGHNT, CDR2 YYREEE (reference sequence). This CDR3 comprises 14 residues. The ends were cut back, 3 bases at V and 1 base at J, with 10 bases in the middle. The DNA for the CDR3 is TGTGCCAGCAGCTGGCCCGGGGCGAACACTGAAGCTTTCTTT. Protein: CASSWPGANTEAFF.

The chain is built from TRBV20-1 and TRBJ2-5, with a possible D match to TRBD1 (5 bases). The CDR3 length is 14 residues. Trimming stripped 3 bases from V and 5 bases from J, with 16 bases between. Per germline, CDR1 DFQATT and CDR2 SNEGSKA (reference sequence). The CDR3 DNA sequence: TGCAGTGCTAGGAGAAAGGGGTTTTGGGAGACCCAGTACTTC. Amino acid sequence: CSARRKGFWETQYF.

This chain connects TRBV7-8 to TRBJ2-7, with a possible D match to TRBD2 (6 bases). Germline CDR1 is SGHVS and CDR2 is FQNEAQ. This CDR3 is 14 amino acids long. Trimming removed 4 bases from V and 2 bases from J, with 12 bases in between. The CDR3 here is CASSSRWGAYEQYF. As DNA, the CDR3 is TGTGCCAGCAGCTCCAGGTGGGGGGCCTACGAGCAGTACTTC.

This chain connects TRBV2 to TRBJ1-6; 7 bases match TRBD1. This CDR3 has 14 amino acids. The junction had 7 bases not matched to a gene; V was cut back by 4 bases and J by 10 bases. The germline V gene encodes CDR1 SNHLY and CDR2 FYNNEI. Here the CDR3 reads CASSVGQVESPLHF. DNA for the CDR3: TGTGCCAGCAGTGTTGGACAGGTGGAGTCACCCCTCCACTTT.

In this sample, this clonotype turned up many times. The rearrangement joins TRBV19 to TRBJ2-2; D perhaps matches TRBD2 (6 bases). The CDR3 has 16 amino acids. V lost 8 bases and J lost 0, with 16 bases in between. Germline V CDR1 and CDR2: LNHDA, SQIVND (reference sequence). The CDR3 DNA reads TGTGCCAGTTCCCGGCCGGAGGGCTCGAACACCGGGGAGCTGTTTTTT. Amino acid sequence: CASSRPEGSNTGELFF.

This clonotype was observed once. The rearrangement joins TRBV7-2 to TRBJ2-7; D is ambiguous. In germline, CDR1 is SGHTA, CDR2 FQGNSA. The CDR3 is 15 residues long. V dropped 1 base and J dropped 0 bases, with 10 bases sitting between them. CDR3 in amino acids: CASSLGGSRSYEQYF. The CDR3 DNA is TGTGCCAGCAGCTTAGGGGGTAGTCGCTCCTACGAGCAGTACTTC.

This clonotype was detected many times. The CDR3 sequence: CASSLLSSYEQYF. The CDR3 nucleotides are TGTGCCAGCAGCTTATTAAGCTCCTACGAGCAGTACTTC. The rearrangement joins TRBV11-2 to TRBJ2-7; D is undetermined. Per germline, CDR1 SGHAT and CDR2 FQNNGV. This CDR3 comprises 13 residues. V lost 2 bases, J lost 0 bases, and 5 bases lay in between.